This TCR beta chain was documented in a study of cytomegalovirus exposure and HLA in healthy donors. On the study more broadly: It was reported in a later analysis that the 120 or so validation repertoires used the same platform as the approximately 670 first-cohort repertoires.

As for this clone: Its antigen remains unknown.

Broader study findings: Most TCRs appeared rarely, but some public TCRs recurred in many donors. 164 TCR beta chains were listed as cytomegalovirus-associated. The CMV antigen specificity of a few CMV-associated chains was confirmed through in vitro analysis.

Profiling relied on immunoSEQ multiplex PCR, and the TCRdb table lists in-frame clones only, not all of them. Of roughly 280,000 clones detected, around 85% appear once; the ten largest clones hold roughly 1%. Germline assignment: CDR1 SQVTM and CDR2 ANQGSEA. The CDR3 consists of 13 residues. Losses at the gene ends were 3 bases for V and 8 bases for J; bases not matched to a gene: 6. V usage is TRBV29-1 and J usage is TRBJ1-4; TRBD1 agrees at 7 bases. The sequence was obtained from a woman between 18 and 30 years old in good health and CMV-seronegative. The sample consisted of PBMCs. The CDR3 reads CSVEGRGLEKLFF. The CDR3, as DNA: TGCAGCGTTGAGGGTAGGGGGCTCGAAAAACTGTTTTTT.